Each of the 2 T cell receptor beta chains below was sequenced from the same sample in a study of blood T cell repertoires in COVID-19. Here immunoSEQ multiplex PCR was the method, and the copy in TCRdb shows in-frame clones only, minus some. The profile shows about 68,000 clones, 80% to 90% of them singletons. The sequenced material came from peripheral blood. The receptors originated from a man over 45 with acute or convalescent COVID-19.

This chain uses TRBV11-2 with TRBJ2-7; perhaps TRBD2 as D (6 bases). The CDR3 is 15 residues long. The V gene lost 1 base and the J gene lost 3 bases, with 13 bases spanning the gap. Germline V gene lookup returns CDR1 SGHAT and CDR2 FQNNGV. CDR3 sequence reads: CASSLGEGRIYEQYV. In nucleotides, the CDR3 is TGTGCCAGCAGCTTAGGTGAAGGGAGGATCTACGAGCAGTACGTC.

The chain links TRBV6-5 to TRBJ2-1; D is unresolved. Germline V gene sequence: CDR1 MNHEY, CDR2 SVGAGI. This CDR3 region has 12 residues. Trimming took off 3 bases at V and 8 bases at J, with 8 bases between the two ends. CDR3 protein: CASSYLGHEQFF. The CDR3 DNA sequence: TGTGCCAGCAGTTATCTAGGCCATGAGCAGTTCTTC.